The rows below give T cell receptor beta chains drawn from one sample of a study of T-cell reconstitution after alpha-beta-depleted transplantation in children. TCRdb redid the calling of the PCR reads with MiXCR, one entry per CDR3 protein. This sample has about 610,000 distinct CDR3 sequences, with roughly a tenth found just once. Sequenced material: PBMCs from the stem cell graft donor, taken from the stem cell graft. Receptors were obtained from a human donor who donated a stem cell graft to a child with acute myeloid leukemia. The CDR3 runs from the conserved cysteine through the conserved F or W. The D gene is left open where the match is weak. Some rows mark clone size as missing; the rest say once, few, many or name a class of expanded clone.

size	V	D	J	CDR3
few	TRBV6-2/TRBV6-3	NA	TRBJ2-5	CASSFLGSQETQYF
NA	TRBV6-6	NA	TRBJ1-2	CASSYGTRDVGTF
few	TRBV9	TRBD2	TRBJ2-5	CASSVIAGGGSETQYF
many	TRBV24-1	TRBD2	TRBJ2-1	CATSEWTSGGSNEQFF
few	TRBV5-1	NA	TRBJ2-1	CASSLIPAYYNEQFF
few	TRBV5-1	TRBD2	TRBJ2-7	CASSLAASGNYEQYF
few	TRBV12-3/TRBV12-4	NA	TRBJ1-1	CASSLGEAMNTEAFF
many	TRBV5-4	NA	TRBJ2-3	CASSLGSVSSTDTQYF
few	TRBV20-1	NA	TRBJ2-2	CSASNPTAARTGELFF
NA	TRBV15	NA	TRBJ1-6	CATSPPGLNNSPLHF
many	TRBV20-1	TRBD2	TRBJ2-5	CSGLGTSQETQYF
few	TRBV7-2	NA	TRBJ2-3	CASSLEAAKIDTQYF
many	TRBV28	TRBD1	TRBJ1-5	CASSDRAIQPQHF
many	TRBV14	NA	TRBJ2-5	CASSLPGTSNTAQYF
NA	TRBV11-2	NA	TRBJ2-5	CASSSGLRETQYF
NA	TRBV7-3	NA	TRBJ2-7	CASSLIVVVGFYEQYF
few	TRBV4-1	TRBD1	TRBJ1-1	CASSQDRTGFTEAFF
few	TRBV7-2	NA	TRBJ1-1	CASSLLRVNTEAFF
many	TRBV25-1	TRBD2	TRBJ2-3	CASRALGRSGISDTQYF
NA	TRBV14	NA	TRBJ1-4	CASSHRPGHNEKLFF
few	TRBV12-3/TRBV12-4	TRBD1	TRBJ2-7	CASSPGQGQSYEQYF
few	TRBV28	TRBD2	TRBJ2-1	CASSSMTSGSSYNEQFF
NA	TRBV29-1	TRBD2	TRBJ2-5	CSVVTSGRGETQYF
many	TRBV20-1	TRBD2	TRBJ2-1	CSARDLSGRGGNEQFF
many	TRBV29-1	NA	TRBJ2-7	CSVRVEGFYEQYF
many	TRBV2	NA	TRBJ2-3	CASSEQRTSTDTQYF
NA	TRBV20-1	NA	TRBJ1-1	CSAFDRQGGTEAFF
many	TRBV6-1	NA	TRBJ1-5	CASRDRNRNQPQHF
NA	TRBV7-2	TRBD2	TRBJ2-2	CASSLLGLAGAGELFF
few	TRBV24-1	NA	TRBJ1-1	CATSKSGNTEAFF
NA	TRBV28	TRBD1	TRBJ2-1	CASSSGTRGGSGQFF
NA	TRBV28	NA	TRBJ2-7	CASSSSDRTYEQYF
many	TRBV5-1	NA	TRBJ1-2	CASSLDGNGYTF
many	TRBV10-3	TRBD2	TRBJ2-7	CAISEVSSGSTYEQYF
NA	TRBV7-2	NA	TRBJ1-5	CASSLADRFNQPQHF
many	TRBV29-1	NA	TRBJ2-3	CSVLRGGGHVGDTQYF
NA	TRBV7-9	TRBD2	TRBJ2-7	CASSSIWTSGSYEQYF
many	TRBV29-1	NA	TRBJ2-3	CSSLPQSTDTQYF
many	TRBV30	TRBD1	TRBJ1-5	CAWSARTGGNQPQHF
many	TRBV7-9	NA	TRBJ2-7	CASSGFSYEQYF
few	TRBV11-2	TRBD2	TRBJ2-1	CASSLMASGRQEQFF
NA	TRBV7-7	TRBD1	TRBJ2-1	CASSPYRAGQGSNEQFF
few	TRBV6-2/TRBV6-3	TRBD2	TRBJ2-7	CASSYRGSTSGRYEQYF
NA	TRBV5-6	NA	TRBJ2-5	CASSAGKLETQYF
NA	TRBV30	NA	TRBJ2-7	CAWSLVGGWEQYF
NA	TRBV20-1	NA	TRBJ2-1	CSAQRGSAYNEQFF
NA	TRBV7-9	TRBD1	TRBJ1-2	CASSLGLRDRVGGYTF
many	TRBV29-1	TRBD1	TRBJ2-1	CSVEVQGAIPHEQFF
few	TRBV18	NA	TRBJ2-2	CASSQLNTGELFF
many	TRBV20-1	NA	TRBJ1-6	CSARTGSSPLHF
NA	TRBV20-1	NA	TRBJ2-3	CSAGATGSAQYPPDTQYF
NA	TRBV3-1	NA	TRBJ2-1	CASSQARFYNEQFF
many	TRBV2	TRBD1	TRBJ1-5	CASSTQGGEQPQHF
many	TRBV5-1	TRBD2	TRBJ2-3	CASSFLTSGSADTQYF
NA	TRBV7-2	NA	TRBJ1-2	CASSLDGANYGYTF
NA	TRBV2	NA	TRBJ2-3	CASSDGPLTQYF
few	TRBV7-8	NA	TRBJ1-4	CASSFRPPTLGGEKLFF
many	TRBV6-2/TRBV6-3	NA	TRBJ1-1	CASTRDTEAFF